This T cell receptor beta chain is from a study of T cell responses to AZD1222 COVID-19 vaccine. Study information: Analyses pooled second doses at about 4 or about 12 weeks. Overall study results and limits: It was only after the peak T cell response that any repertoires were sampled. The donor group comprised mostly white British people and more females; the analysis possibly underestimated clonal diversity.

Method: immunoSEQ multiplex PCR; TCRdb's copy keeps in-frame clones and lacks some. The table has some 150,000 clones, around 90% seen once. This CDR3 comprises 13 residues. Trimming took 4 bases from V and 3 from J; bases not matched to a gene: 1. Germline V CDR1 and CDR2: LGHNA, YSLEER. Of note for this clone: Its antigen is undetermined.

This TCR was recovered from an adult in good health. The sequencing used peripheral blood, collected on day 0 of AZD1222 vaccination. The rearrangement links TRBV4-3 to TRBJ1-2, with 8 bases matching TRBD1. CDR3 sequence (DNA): TGCGCCAGCAGCCCGGACAGGGACTATGGCTACACCTTC. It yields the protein CASSPDRDYGYTF.